This is a list of T cell receptor beta chains from one sample in a study of cytomegalovirus exposure and HLA in healthy donors. Here immunoSEQ multiplex PCR was the method, and the copy in TCRdb shows in-frame clones only, minus some. Of 130,000 to 150,000 clones in the sample, roughly 9.4% were seen once. What was sequenced was PBMCs. The source is a male donor in good health and CMV-seronegative. The CDR3 runs from the conserved cysteine through the conserved F or W. Each record gives: CDR3 length, V gene, CDR3 protein.

CDR3 length: 15; V gene: TRBV7-9; CDR3 protein: CASSFRDRANGELFF
CDR3 length: 16; V gene: TRBV29-1; CDR3 protein: CSVGLASGHAYNEQFF
CDR3 length: 15; V gene: TRBV5-1; CDR3 protein: CASSLSTGANTEAFF
CDR3 length: 16; V gene: TRBV4-3; CDR3 protein: CASSQLSSGAYNEQFF
CDR3 length: 14; V gene: TRBV7-9; CDR3 protein: CASSFRDRGNTIYF
CDR3 length: 13; V gene: TRBV13; CDR3 protein: CASSSRRGETQYF
CDR3 length: 16; V gene: TRBV10-3; CDR3 protein: CAISESGLGGGVEQFF
CDR3 length: 18; V gene: TRBV7-8; CDR3 protein: CASSLSGLVRHADQPQHF
CDR3 length: 15; V gene: TRBV11-1; CDR3 protein: CASSRTGDLNTEAFF
CDR3 length: 15; V gene: TRBV28; CDR3 protein: CASSQGGTGANVLTF
CDR3 length: 15; V gene: TRBV27; CDR3 protein: CASSSGQDYIGELFF
CDR3 length: 14; V gene: TRBV15; CDR3 protein: CATSRVQGNTEAFF
CDR3 length: 14; V gene: TRBV19; CDR3 protein: CASSTSGLVTEAFF
CDR3 length: 17; V gene: TRBV27; CDR3 protein: CASSLIGTSGILHEQYF
CDR3 length: 16; V gene: TRBV18; CDR3 protein: CASSSPTGGGTGELFF
CDR3 length: 14; V gene: TRBV5-1; CDR3 protein: CASSTGLPAYEQYF
CDR3 length: 15; V gene: TRBV6-1; CDR3 protein: CASSWTSGISYEQYF
CDR3 length: 14; V gene: TRBV27; CDR3 protein: CASSPSRGQGGYTF
CDR3 length: 14; V gene: TRBV5-1; CDR3 protein: CASSATSASYEQYF
CDR3 length: 13; V gene: TRBV28; CDR3 protein: CASSLGAPGELFF
CDR3 length: 15; V gene: TRBV5-1; CDR3 protein: CASSLGTGVYNEQFF
CDR3 length: 15; V gene: TRBV19; CDR3 protein: CASSRSRQGGTEAFF
CDR3 length: 15; V gene: TRBV6-1; CDR3 protein: CASSEAGRGLTEQFF
CDR3 length: 14; V gene: TRBV28; CDR3 protein: CASRPGTIGNTIYF
CDR3 length: 15; V gene: TRBV23-1; CDR3 protein: CASSHLEGDTGELFF
CDR3 length: 13; V gene: TRBV9; CDR3 protein: CASSVGQITEAFF
CDR3 length: 16; V gene: TRBV7-9; CDR3 protein: CASSLLLAGGNREQFF
CDR3 length: 16; V gene: TRBV6-1; CDR3 protein: CASSDTGTGGTGELFF
CDR3 length: 15; V gene: TRBV4-3; CDR3 protein: CASSQEGGRREKLFF
CDR3 length: 19; V gene: TRBV21-1; CDR3 protein: CASSPRAAGCPSGANVLTF
CDR3 length: 13; V gene: TRBV5-1; CDR3 protein: CASSLGDNYEQYF
CDR3 length: 15; V gene: TRBV5-6; CDR3 protein: CASTRWAGFTYEQYF
CDR3 length: 17; V gene: TRBV18; CDR3 protein: CASSPPIGTDSGNTIYF
CDR3 length: 12; V gene: TRBV25-1; CDR3 protein: CASRRERNEQFF
CDR3 length: 13; V gene: TRBV28; CDR3 protein: CASLAGVRETQYF
CDR3 length: 14; V gene: TRBV7-9; CDR3 protein: CASSRRTGKDTQYF
CDR3 length: 13; V gene: TRBV4-1; CDR3 protein: CASSQGHGGPPYF
CDR3 length: 15; V gene: TRBV7-2; CDR3 protein: CASSSVTGWTYEQYF
CDR3 length: 15; V gene: TRBV19; CDR3 protein: CASSMTVRGVYEQYF
CDR3 length: 16; V gene: TRBV4-2; CDR3 protein: CASSQETHRDMTEAFF
CDR3 length: 15; V gene: TRBV27; CDR3 protein: CASSLGLAGGNEQFF
CDR3 length: 11; V gene: TRBV29-1; CDR3 protein: CSVGAGDIQYF
CDR3 length: 14; V gene: TRBV7-9; CDR3 protein: CASTGGLYNSPLHF
CDR3 length: 15; V gene: TRBV4-3; CDR3 protein: CASSPEAGTSNEQYF
CDR3 length: 15; V gene: TRBV7-9; CDR3 protein: CASSPSGTYTGELFF
CDR3 length: 15; V gene: TRBV7-6; CDR3 protein: CASSLEAGTDGELFF
CDR3 length: 16; V gene: TRBV19; CDR3 protein: CASSMTRDRGKETQYF
CDR3 length: 14; V gene: TRBV9; CDR3 protein: CASSVGGQSSPLHF
CDR3 length: 13; V gene: TRBV28; CDR3 protein: CASSSPDRGFAFF
CDR3 length: 13; V gene: TRBV4-3; CDR3 protein: CASSETLVDTQYF
CDR3 length: 13; V gene: TRBV7-8; CDR3 protein: CASSRTSGHEQYF
CDR3 length: 15; V gene: TRBV30; CDR3 protein: CAWSVLRRGKSPLHF
CDR3 length: 14; V gene: TRBV7-9; CDR3 protein: CASSFRKGGTEQFF
CDR3 length: 16; V gene: TRBV5-8; CDR3 protein: CASGTGQTVTNEKLFF